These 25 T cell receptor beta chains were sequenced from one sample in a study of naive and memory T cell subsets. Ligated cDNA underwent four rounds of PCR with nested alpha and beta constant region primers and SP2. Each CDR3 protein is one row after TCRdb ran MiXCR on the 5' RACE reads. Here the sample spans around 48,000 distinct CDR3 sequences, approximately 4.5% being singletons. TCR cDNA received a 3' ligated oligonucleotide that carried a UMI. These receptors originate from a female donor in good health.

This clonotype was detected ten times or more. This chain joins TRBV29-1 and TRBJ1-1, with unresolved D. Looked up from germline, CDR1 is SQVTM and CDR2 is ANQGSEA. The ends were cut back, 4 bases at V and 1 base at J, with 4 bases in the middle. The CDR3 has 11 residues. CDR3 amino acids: CSVGRNTEAFF. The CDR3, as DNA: TGCAGCGTTGGGAGGAACACTGAAGCTTTCTTT.

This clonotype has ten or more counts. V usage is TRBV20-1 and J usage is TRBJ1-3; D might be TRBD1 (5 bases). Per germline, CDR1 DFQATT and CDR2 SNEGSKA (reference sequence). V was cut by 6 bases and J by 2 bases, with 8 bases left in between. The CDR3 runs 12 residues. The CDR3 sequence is CSAGGAGNTIYF. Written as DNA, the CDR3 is TGCAGTGCCGGGGGGGCTGGAAACACCATATATTTT.

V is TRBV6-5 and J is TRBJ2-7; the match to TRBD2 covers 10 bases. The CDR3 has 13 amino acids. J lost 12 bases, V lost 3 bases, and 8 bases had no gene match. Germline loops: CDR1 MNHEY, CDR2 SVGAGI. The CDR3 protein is CASSYQREGPGYF. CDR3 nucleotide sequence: TGTGCCAGCAGTTATCAGCGGGAGGGCCCCGGGTACTTC.

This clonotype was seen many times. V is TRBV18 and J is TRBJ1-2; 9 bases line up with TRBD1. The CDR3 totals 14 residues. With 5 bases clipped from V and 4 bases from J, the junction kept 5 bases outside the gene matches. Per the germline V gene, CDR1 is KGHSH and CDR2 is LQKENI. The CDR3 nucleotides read TGTGCCAGCTCAAGGACAGGGGAGCCCTATGGCTACACCTTC. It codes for CASSRTGEPYGYTF.

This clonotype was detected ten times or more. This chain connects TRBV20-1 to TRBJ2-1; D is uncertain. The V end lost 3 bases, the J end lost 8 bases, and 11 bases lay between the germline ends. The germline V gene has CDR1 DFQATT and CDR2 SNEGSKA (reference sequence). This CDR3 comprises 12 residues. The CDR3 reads CSARWLAHEQFF. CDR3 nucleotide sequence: TGCAGTGCTAGGTGGTTAGCCCATGAGCAGTTCTTC.

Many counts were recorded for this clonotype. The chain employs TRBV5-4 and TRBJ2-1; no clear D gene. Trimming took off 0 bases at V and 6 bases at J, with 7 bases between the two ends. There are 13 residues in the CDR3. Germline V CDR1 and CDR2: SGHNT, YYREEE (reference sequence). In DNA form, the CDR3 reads TGTGCCAGCAGCTTGGCACTCACCAATGAGCAGTTCTTC. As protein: CASSLALTNEQFF.

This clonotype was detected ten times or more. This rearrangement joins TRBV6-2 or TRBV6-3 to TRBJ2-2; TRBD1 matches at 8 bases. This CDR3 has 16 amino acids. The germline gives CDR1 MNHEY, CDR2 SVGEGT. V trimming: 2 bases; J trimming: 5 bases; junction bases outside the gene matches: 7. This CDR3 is CASSYGRTGRTGELFF. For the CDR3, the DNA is TGTGCCAGCAGTTACGGCAGGACAGGGCGGACCGGGGAGCTGTTTTTT.

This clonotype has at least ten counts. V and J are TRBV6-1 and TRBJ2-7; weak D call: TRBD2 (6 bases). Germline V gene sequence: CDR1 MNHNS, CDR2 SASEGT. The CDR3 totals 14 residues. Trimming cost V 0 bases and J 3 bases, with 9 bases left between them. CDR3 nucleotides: TGTGCCAGCAGTGAAGCAGGTAGCGGCTACGAGCAGTACTTC. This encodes CASSEAGSGYEQYF.

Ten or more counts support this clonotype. The DNA of the CDR3 is TGTGCCAGCAGCCAAGATAGACCCATGTACCAAGAGACCCAGTACTTC. It codes for CASSQDRPMYQETQYF. The chain is built from TRBV3-1 and TRBJ2-5; D unresolved. Germline V gives CDR1 LGHDT, CDR2 YNNKEL (reference sequence). V lost 0 bases and J lost 0, with 11 bases in between. CDR3 length equals 16 residues.

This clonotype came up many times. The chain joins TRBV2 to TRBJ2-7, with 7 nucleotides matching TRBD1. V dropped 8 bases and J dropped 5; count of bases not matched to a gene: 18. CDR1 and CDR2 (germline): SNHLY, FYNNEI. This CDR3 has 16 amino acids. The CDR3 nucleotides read TGTGCCAGCGATGGGGTAAGGGGGCTGGATGCCAACGAGCAGTACTTC. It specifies CASDGVRGLDANEQYF. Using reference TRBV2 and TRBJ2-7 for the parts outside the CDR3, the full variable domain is EPEVTQTPSHQVTQMGQEVILRCVPISNHLYFYWYRQILGQKVEFLVSFYNNEISEKSEIFDDQFSVERPDGSNFTLKIRSTKLEDSAMYFCASDGVRGLDANEQYFGPGTRLTVT.

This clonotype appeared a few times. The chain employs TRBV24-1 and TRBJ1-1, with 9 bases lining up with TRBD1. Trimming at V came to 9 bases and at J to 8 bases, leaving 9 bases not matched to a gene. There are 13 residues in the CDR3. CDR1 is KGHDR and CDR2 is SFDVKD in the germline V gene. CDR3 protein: CATDGGTGMEAFF. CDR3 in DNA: TGTGCCACCGACGGAGGGACAGGGATGGAAGCTTTCTTT.

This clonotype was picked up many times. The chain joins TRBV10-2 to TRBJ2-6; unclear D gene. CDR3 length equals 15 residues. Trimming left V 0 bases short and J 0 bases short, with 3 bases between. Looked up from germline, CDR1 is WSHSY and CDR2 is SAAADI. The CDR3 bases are TGCGCCAGCAGTGAGTCGGGCTCTGGGGCCAACGTCCTGACTTTC. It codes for CASSESGSGANVLTF.

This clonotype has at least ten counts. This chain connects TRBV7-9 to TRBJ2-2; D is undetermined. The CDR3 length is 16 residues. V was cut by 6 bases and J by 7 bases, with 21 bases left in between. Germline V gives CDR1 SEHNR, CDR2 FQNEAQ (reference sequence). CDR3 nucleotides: TGTGCCAGCAGAGAACCGCCCGGCCTGAAGGTCGGGGAGCTGTTTTTT. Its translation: CASREPPGLKVGELFF.

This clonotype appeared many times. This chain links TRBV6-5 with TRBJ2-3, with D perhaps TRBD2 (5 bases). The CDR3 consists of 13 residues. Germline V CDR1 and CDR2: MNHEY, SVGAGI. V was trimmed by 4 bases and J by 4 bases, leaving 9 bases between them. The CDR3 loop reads CASSWRTSDTQYF. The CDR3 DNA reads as TGTGCCAGCAGTTGGAGGACCTCAGATACGCAGTATTTT.

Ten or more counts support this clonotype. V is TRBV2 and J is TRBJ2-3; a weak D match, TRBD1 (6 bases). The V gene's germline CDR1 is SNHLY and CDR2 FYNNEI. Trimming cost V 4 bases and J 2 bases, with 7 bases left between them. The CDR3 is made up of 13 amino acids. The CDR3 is CASSGTVTDTQYF. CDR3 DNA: TGTGCCAGCAGTGGGACAGTCACAGATACGCAGTATTTT.

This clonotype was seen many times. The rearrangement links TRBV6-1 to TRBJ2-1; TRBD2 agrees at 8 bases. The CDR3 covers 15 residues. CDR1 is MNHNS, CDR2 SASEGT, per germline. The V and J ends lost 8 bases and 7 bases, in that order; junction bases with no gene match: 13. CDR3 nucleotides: TGTGCCAGCTCCCACCGGGAGGGCCTGGGGAATGAGCAGTTCTTC. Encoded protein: CASSHREGLGNEQFF.

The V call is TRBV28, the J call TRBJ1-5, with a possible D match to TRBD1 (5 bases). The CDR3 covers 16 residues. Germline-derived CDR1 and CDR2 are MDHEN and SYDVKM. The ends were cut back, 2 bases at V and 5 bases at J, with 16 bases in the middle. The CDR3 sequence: CASSLSGSGRYQPQHF. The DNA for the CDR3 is TGTGCCAGCAGTTTAAGCGGGTCAGGGCGCTATCAGCCCCAGCATTTT.

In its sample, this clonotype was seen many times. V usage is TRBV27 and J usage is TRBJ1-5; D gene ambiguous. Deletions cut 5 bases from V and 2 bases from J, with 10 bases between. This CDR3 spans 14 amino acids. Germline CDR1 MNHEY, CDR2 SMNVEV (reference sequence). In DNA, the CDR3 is TGTGCCAGCAGTCCCCGCGGGGGCAATCAGCCCCAGCATTTT. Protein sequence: CASSPRGGNQPQHF.

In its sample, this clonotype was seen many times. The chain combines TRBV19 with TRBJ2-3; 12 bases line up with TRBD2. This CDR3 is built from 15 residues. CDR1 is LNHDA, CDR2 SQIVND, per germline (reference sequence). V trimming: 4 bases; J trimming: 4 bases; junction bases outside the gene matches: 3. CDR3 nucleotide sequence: TGTGCCAGTAGTAGACTAGCGGGAGTCGCAGATACGCAGTATTTT. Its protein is CASSRLAGVADTQYF.

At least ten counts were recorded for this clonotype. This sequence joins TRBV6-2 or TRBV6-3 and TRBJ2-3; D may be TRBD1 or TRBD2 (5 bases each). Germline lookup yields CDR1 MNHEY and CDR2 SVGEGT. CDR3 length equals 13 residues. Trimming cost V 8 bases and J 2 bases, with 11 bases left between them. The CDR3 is CASELGVTDTQYF. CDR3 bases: TGTGCCAGCGAATTGGGGGTCACAGATACGCAGTATTTT.

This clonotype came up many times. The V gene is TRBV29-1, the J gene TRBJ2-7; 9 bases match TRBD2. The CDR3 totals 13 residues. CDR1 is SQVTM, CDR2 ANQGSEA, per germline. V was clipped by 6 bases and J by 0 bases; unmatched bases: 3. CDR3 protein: CSVLSGGSYEQYF. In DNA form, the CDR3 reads TGCAGCGTACTTAGCGGGGGCTCCTACGAGCAGTACTTC.

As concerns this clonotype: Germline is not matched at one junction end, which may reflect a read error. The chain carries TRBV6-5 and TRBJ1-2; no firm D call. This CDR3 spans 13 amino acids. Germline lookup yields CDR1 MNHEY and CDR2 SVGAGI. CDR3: CASSPNQYGGDTF. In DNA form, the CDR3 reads TGTGCCAGCAGCCCGAATCAATACGGTGGCGACACCTTC.

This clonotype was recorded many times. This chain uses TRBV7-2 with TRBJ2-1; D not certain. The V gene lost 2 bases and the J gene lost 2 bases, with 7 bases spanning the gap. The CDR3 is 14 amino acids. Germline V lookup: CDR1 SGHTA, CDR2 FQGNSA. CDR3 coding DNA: TGTGCCAGCAGCTTAACTTTTACCTACAATGAGCAGTTCTTC. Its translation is CASSLTFTYNEQFF.

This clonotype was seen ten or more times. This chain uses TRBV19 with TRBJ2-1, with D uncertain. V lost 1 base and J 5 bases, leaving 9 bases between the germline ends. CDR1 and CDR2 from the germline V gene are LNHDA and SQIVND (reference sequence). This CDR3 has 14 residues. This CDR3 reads CASSIGPQNNEQFF. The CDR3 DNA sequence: TGTGCCAGTAGTATAGGACCTCAAAACAATGAGCAGTTCTTC.

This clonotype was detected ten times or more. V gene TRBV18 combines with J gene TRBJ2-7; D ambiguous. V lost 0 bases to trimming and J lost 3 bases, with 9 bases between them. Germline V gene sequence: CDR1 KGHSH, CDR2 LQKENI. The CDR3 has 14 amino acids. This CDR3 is CASSPPKQLYEQYF. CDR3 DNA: TGTGCCAGCTCACCACCGAAACAGCTCTACGAGCAGTACTTC.